This passage covers 14 T cell receptor beta chains from one sample sequenced in a study of blood T cell repertoires in COVID-19. Sequencing used immunoSEQ multiplex PCR; TCRdb keeps in-frame clones, though not all of them. Of approximately 130,000 clones detected, approximately 86% appear once; the ten largest clones hold around 16%. The specimen sequenced was peripheral blood. These receptors were collected from a woman between 45 and 60 years old who had recovered from COVID-19.

Only a few counts were recorded for this clone. This rearrangement joins TRBV7-9 to TRBJ2-3; 8 bases are shared with TRBD1. Germline trimming cut 4 bases from V and 5 bases from J; bases unmatched to any gene: 8. This CDR3 comprises 15 residues. Germline-derived CDR1 and CDR2 are SEHNR and FQNEAQ (reference sequence). CDR3 sequence: CASSSTDRVGDTQYF. Written as DNA, the CDR3 is TGTGCCAGCAGCTCAACGGACAGGGTGGGAGATACGCAGTATTTT. The full variable domain, in which reference TRBV7-9 and TRBJ2-3 provide the parts outside the CDR3, is DTGVSQNPRHKITKRGQNVTFRCDPISEHNRLYWYRQTLGQGPEFLTYFQNEAQLEKSRLLSDRFSAERPKGSFSTLEIQRTEQGDSAMYLCASSSTDRVGDTQYFGPGTRLTVL.

The chain combines TRBV19 with TRBJ1-5; D possibly corresponds to TRBD1 (6 bases). CDR1 is LNHDA, CDR2 SQIVND, per germline (reference sequence). V was shortened by 5 bases and J by 4 bases, with 9 bases between the two germline ends. The CDR3 extends over 13 amino acids. CDR3 loop: CASSGQLNQPQHF. CDR3 nucleotides: TGTGCCAGTAGTGGACAGCTAAATCAGCCCCAGCATTTT.

The table lists this clone with a few counts. This chain links TRBV15 with TRBJ1-2; D is possibly TRBD1 (5 bases). CDR1 and CDR2 (germline): LNHNV, YYDKDF (reference sequence). The CDR3 spans 18 residues. Trimming left V 1 base short and J 0 bases short, with 18 bases between. CDR3 bases: TGTGCCACCAGCAGAGTAGGGGAACGCCGAGGAGCTAACTATGGCTACACCTTC. Its protein product is CATSRVGERRGANYGYTF.

The rearrangement links TRBV14 to TRBJ2-1, with D possibly TRBD2 on 6 matching bases. V was shortened by 3 bases and J by 4 bases, with 10 bases between the two germline ends. Germline-derived CDR1 and CDR2 are SGHDN and FVKESK. The CDR3 has 14 residues. CDR3 DNA: TGTGCCAGCAGCCAGCAGGGACTGTACAATGAGCAGTTCTTC. Its translation: CASSQQGLYNEQFF.

The chain's CDR3 is CASSPTNRGSNTEAFF. In nucleotides, the CDR3 is TGTGCCAGCAGCCCTACGAACAGGGGTTCGAACACTGAAGCTTTCTTT. The chain joins TRBV5-4 to TRBJ1-1; 7 bases match TRBD1. Trimming at V came to 4 bases and at J to 1 base, leaving 10 bases not matched to a gene. This CDR3 contains 16 residues. CDR1 SGHNT and CDR2 YYREEE come from the germline V gene (reference sequence). Full variable domain (remainder filled in from reference TRBV5-4 and TRBJ1-1): ETGVTQSPTHLIKTRGQQVTLRCSSQSGHNTVSWYQQALGQGPQFIFQYYREEENGRGNFPPRFSGLQFPNYSSELNVNALELDDSALYLCASSPTNRGSNTEAFFGQGTRLTVV.

V is TRBV12-5 and J is TRBJ1-1; no firm D call. CDR1 is LGHNT and CDR2 is FRNRAP in the germline V gene. The CDR3 is 14 residues long. Trimming cost V 1 base and J 1 base, with 7 bases left between them. The CDR3 sequence: CASGLGRENTEAFF. The CDR3 nucleotides read TGTGCTAGTGGTTTGGGGAGAGAGAACACTGAAGCTTTCTTT.

This chain links TRBV7-3 with TRBJ1-1; D not certain. V was clipped by 2 bases and J by 1 base, with 11 bases between them. The CDR3 covers 15 residues. Germline assignment: CDR1 SGHTA and CDR2 FQGTGA. The CDR3: CASSLLPGSNTEAFF. The CDR3 DNA is TGTGCCAGCAGCTTATTACCAGGCTCGAACACTGAAGCTTTCTTT.

The chain combines TRBV6-5 with TRBJ2-2; TRBD1 agrees at 8 bases. Germline loops: CDR1 MNHEY, CDR2 SVGAGI. V lost 6 bases, J lost 5 bases, and 8 bases stayed unmatched. The CDR3 totals 15 residues. The chain's CDR3 is CASRLGQGETGELFF. DNA of the CDR3: TGTGCCAGCAGACTCGGACAGGGCGAGACCGGGGAGCTGTTTTTT.

The chain combines TRBV19 with TRBJ2-2; a weak D match, TRBD2 (6 bases). The CDR3 is 14 residues long. Germline V gene data show CDR1 as LNHDA and CDR2 as SQIVND (reference sequence). V was pared by 4 bases and J by 1 base, with 7 bases between. The CDR3 sequence is CASSRGVNTGELFF. CDR3 coding DNA: TGTGCCAGTAGTAGGGGGGTGAACACCGGGGAGCTGTTTTTT.

This clone has a single count. The V and J genes are TRBV12-3 or TRBV12-4 and TRBJ2-1; D possibly corresponds to TRBD1 (5 bases). Trimming left V 3 bases short and J 10 bases short, with 10 bases between. There are 12 residues in the CDR3. CDR3 sequence: CASSFAGNEQFF. CDR3 DNA: TGTGCCAGCAGTTTTGCAGGGAACGAGCAGTTCTTC.

The V gene is TRBV18, the J gene TRBJ2-2, with TRBD1 identical over 8 bases. V was pared by 6 bases and J by 7 bases, with 13 bases of the junction left unmatched. Germline V gene sequence: CDR1 KGHSH, CDR2 LQKENI. The CDR3 covers 16 residues. The CDR3 DNA sequence: TGTGCCAGCTCCGCGTCGGGGCAGGGGGCCGTCGGGGAGCTGTTTTTT. This codes for CASSASGQGAVGELFF.

The V call is TRBV7-6, the J call TRBJ1-3; maybe TRBD1 (5 bases). The V end lost 7 bases, the J end lost 3 bases, and 16 bases lay between the germline ends. Per the germline V gene, CDR1 is SGHVS and CDR2 is FNYEAQ. The CDR3 extends over 15 amino acids. The CDR3 loop reads CASTLYGGIGNTIYF. DNA of the CDR3: TGTGCCAGCACCCTCTATGGGGGGATTGGAAACACCATATATTTT.

This clone has a count of ten or more. This chain joins TRBV30 and TRBJ1-4; 8 positions match TRBD1. The V gene end was trimmed by 5 bases and the J gene end by 8 bases; junction bases not matched to a gene: 7. The CDR3 runs to 13 residues. Germline V CDR1 and CDR2: GTSNPN, SVGIG (reference sequence). The CDR3 loop is CAWSDRDREKLFF. The CDR3 DNA sequence: TGTGCCTGGTCAGACCGGGACAGGGAAAAACTGTTTTTT.

The count of this clone is one. The chain links TRBV28 to TRBJ1-4; D unresolved. Looked up from germline, CDR1 is MDHEN and CDR2 is SYDVKM. V was pared by 1 base and J by 0 bases, with 12 bases between. The CDR3 contains 17 residues. The CDR3 is CASSLFSTAATNEKLFF. The CDR3, as DNA: TGTGCCAGCAGTTTATTTTCTACAGCTGCAACTAATGAAAAACTGTTTTTT.